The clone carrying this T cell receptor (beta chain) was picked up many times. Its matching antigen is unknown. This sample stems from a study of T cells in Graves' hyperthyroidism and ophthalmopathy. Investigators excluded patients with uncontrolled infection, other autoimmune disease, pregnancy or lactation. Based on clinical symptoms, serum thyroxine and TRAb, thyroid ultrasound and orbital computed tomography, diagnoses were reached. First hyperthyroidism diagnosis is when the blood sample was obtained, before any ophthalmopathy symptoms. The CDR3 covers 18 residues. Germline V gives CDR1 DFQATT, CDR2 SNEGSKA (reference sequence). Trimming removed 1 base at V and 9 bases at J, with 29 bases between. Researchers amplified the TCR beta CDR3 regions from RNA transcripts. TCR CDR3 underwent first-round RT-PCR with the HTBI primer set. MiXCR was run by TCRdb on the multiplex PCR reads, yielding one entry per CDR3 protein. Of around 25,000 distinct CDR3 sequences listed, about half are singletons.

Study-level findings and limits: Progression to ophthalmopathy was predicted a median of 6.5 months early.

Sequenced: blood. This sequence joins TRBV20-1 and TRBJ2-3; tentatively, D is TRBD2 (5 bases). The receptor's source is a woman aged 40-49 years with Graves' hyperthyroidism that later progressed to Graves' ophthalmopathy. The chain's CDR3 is CSARVTGQRSGALGTQYF. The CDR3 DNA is TGCAGTGCTAGAGTCACGGGTCAACGGAGCGGCGCGTTAGGGACGCAGTATTTT.